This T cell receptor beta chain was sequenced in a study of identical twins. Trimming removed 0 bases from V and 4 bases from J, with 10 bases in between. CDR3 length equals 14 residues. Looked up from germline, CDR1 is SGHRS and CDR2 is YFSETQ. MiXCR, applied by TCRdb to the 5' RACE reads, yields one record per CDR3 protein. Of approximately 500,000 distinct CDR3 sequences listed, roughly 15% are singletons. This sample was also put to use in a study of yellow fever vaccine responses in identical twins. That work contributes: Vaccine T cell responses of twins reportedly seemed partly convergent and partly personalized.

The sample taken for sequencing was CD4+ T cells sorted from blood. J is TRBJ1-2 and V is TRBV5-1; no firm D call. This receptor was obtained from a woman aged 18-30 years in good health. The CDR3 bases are TGCGCCAGCAGCTTGGGAGGGTTAGTCTATGGCTACACCTTC. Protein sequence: CASSLGGLVYGYTF.